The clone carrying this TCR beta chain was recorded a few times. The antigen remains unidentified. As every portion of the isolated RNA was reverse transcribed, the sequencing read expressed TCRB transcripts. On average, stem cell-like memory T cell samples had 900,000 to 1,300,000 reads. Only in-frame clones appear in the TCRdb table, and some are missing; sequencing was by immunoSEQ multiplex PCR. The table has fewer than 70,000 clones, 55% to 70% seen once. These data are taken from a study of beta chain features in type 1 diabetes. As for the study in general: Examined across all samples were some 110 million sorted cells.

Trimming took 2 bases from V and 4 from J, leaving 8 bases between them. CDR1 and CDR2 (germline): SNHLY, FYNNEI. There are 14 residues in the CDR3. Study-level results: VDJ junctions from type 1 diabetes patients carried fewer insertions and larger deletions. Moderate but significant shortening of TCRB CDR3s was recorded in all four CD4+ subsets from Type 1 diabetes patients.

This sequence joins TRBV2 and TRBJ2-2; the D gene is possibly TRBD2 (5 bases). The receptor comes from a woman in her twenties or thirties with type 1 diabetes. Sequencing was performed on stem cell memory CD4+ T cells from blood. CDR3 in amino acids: CASSESGVTGELFF. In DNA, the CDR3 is TGTGCCAGCAGTGAATCCGGGGTCACCGGGGAGCTGTTTTTT.